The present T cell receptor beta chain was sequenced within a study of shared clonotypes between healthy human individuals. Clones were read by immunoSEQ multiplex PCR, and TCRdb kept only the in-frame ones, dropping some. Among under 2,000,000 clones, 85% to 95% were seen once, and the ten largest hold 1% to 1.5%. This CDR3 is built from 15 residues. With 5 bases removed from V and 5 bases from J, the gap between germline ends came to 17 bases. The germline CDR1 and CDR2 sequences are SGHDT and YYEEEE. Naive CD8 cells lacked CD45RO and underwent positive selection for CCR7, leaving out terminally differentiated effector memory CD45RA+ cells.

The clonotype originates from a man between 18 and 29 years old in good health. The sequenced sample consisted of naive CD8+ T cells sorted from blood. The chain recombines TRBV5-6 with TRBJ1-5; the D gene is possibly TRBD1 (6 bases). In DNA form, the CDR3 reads TGTGCCAGCAGATCGCGACAGGTCAGGGATCAGCCCCAGCATTTT. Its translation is CASRSRQVRDQPQHF.